A single sample gave rise to the 2 T cell receptor beta chains below, sequenced in a study of shared T cell receptors in the human thymus. Generated by immunoSEQ multiplex PCR, the TCRdb table keeps only in-frame clones and is missing some. The sample carries about 660,000 clones, roughly 90% recorded once. This same sample was also part of a study on human thymus T cells.

Sequenced input: thymocytes. Every receptor here comes from a boy less than two years old with a congenital heart defect.

This chain uses TRBV7-2 with TRBJ2-7; D may be TRBD2 (6 bases). CDR1 and CDR2 from the germline V gene are SGHTA and FQGNSA. The CDR3 totals 17 residues. V was trimmed by 0 bases and J by 2 bases, leaving 17 bases between them. The CDR3 nucleotides are TGTGCCAGCAGCTTAGCGTATGGAGGGGAGTACCCCTACGAGCAGTACTTC. Its protein product is CASSLAYGGEYPYEQYF.

The genes are TRBV27 and TRBJ2-7; 7 nucleotides line up with TRBD1. CDR1 is MNHEY, CDR2 SMNVEV, per germline (reference sequence). J was trimmed by 2 bases and V by 6 bases; bases with no gene match: 7. The length of the CDR3 is 14 residues. Here the CDR3 reads CASRPGTETYEQYF. The CDR3 coding sequence is TGTGCCAGCAGGCCCGGGACAGAGACCTACGAGCAGTACTTC.